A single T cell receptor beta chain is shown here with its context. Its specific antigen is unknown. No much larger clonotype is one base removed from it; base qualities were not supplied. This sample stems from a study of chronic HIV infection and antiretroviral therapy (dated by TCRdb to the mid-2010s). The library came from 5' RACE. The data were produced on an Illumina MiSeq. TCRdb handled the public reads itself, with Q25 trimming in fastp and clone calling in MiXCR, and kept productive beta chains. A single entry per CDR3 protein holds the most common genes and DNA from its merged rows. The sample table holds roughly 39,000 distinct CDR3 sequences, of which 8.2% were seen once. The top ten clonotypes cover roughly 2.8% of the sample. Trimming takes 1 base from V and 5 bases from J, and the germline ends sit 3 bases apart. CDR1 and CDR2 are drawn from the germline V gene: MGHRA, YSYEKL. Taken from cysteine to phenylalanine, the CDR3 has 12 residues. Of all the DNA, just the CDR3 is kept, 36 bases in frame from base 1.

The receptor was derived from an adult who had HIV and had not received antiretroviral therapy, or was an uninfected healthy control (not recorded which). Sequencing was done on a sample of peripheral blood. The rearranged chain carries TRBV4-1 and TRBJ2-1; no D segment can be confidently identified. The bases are TGCGCCAGCAGCCAAGTTGACAATGAGCAGTTCTTC. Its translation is CASSQVDNEQFF.